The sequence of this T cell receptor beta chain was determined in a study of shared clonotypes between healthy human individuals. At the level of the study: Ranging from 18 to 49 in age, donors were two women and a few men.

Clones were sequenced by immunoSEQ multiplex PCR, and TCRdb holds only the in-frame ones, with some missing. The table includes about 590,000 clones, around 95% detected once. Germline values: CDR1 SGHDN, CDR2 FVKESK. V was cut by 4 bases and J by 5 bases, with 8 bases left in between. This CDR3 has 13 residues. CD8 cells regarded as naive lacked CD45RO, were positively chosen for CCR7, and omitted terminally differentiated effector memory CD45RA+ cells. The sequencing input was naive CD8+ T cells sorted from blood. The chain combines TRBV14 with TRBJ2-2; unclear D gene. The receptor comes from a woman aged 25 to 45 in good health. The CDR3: CASSPHGTGELFF. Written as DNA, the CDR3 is TGTGCCAGCAGCCCTCACGGGACCGGGGAGCTGTTTTTT.